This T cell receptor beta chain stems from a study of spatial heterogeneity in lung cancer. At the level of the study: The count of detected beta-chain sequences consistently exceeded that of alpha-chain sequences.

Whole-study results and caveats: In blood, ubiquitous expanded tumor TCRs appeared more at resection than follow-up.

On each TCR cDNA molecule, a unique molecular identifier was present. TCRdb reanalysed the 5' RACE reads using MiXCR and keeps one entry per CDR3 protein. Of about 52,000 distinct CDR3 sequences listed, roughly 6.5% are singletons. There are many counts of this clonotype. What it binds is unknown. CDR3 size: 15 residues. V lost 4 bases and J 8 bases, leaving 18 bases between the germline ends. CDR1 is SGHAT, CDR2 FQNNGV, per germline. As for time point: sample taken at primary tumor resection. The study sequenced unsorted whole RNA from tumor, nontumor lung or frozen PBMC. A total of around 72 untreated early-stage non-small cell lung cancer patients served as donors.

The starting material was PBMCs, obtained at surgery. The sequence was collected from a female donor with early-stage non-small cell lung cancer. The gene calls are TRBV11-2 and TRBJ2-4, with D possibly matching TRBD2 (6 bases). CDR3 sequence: CASSSGPLTGDIQYF. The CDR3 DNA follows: TGTGCCAGCAGCTCCGGGCCTCTGACGGGGGACATTCAGTACTTC.